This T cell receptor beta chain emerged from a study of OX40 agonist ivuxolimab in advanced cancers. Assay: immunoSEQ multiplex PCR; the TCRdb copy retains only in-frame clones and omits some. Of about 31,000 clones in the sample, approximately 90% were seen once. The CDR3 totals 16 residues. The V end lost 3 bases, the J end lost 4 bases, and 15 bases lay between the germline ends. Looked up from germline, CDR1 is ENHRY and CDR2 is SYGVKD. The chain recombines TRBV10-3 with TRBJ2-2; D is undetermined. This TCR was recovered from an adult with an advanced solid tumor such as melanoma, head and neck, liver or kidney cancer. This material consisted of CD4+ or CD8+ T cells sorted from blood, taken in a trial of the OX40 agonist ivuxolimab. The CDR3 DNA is TGTGCCATCAGTGAATCAGAGAGACCTTCCACCGGGGAGCTGTTTTTT. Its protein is CAISESERPSTGELFF.